Listed below are T cell receptor beta chains from one sample, sequenced in a study of shared clonotypes between healthy human individuals. Libraries were prepared by immunoSEQ multiplex PCR; TCRdb keeps only in-frame clonotypes and omits some of them. Of around 2,000,000 clones in the sample, about 94% were seen once. Sequencing was carried out using naive CD8+ T cells sorted from blood. The source of these receptors is a young man in good health. The CDR3 runs from the conserved cysteine through the conserved F or W. The D gene is left open where the match is weak. Clone size is not always given. Where it is, it says once, few, many or a class for expanded clones.

>TRBV30|.|TRBJ1-3|15|.
CAWTQDISSGNTIYF
TGTGCCTGGACCCAGGACATAAGCTCTGGAAACACCATATATTTT
>TRBV5-3|.|TRBJ2-1|13|.
CARRRPSRDEQFF
TGTGCCAGAAGACGCCCTTCTAGGGATGAGCAGTTCTTC
>TRBV13|.|TRBJ1-1|16|TRBD1
CASSQGQGGWYTEAFF
TGTGCCAGCAGCCAGGGACAGGGGGGGTGGTACACTGAAGCTTTCTTT
>TRBV4-3|.|TRBJ2-7|13|TRBD1
CASSPGQGHEQYF
TGCGCCAGCAGCCCTGGACAGGGCCACGAGCAGTACTTC
>TRBV27|.|TRBJ2-1|15|TRBD2
CASDPSGSMDNEQFF
TGTGCCAGCGACCCTAGCGGGAGTATGGACAATGAGCAGTTCTTC
>TRBV28|.|TRBJ2-3|13|.
CASSWASTDTQYF
TGTGCCAGCAGTTGGGCTAGCACAGATACGCAGTATTTT
>TRBV11-3|.|TRBJ2-3|18|TRBD2
CASSLPRTSGRVPDTQYF
TGTGCCAGCAGCTTACCCCGGACTAGCGGGAGAGTCCCAGATACGCAGTATTTT
>TRBV6-4|.|TRBJ1-1|13|.
CASSDGGNTEAFF
TGTGCCAGCAGTGATGGAGGGAACACTGAAGCTTTCTTT
>TRBV28|once|TRBJ2-7|16|TRBD1
CASSFPRQGDYNEQYF
TGTGCCAGCAGTTTCCCTCGACAGGGGGACTACAACGAGCAGTACTTC
>TRBV29-1|.|TRBJ2-1|14|TRBD1
CSVEGQGKLNEQFF
TGCAGCGTTGAGGGACAGGGAAAACTCAATGAGCAGTTCTTC
>TRBV6-5|.|TRBJ1-2|15|.
CASSYSGGVNYGYTF
TGTGCCAGCAGTTACTCTGGAGGGGTTAACTATGGCTACACCTTC
>TRBV7-9|.|TRBJ1-2|15|TRBD1
CASSLAGTGTWGYTF
TGTGCCAGCAGCTTAGCAGGGACAGGGACGTGGGGCTACACCTTC
>TRBV27|.|TRBJ1-4|14|.
CASSPVGTPEKLFF
TGTGCCAGCAGCCCCGTAGGGACTCCGGAAAAACTGTTTTTT
>TRBV6-5|.|TRBJ2-5|15|.
CASSYSGNLQETQYF
TGTGCCAGCAGTTACTCCGGGAACCTCCAAGAGACCCAGTACTTC
>TRBV4-3|.|TRBJ2-3|17|.
CASSQERAGDLEDTQYF
TGCGCCAGCAGCCAAGAAAGGGCAGGGGATTTGGAAGATACGCAGTATTTT
>TRBV29-1|.|TRBJ2-7|15|TRBD1
CSVDGQGAHGYEQYF
TGCAGCGTCGACGGACAGGGGGCCCATGGGTACGAGCAGTACTTC
>TRBV27|once|TRBJ1-5|14|TRBD1
CASRPGGGNQPQHF
TGTGCCAGCAGACCAGGGGGGGGCAATCAGCCCCAGCATTTT
>TRBV27|.|TRBJ1-1|14|TRBD1
CASSFRQGGTEAFF
TGTGCCAGCAGTTTCCGACAGGGTGGTACTGAAGCTTTCTTT
>TRBV4-3|once|TRBJ2-7|13|.
CASSQDILYEQYF
TGCGCCAGCAGCCAAGACATTCTCTACGAGCAGTACTTC
>TRBV7-9|.|TRBJ2-3|17|TRBD2
CASSSSSGREGPDTQYF
TGTGCCAGCAGCTCCTCTAGCGGGAGGGAGGGCCCAGATACGCAGTATTTT
>TRBV25-1|.|TRBJ1-1|12|.
CASRIGDTEAFF
TGTGCCAGCAGGATTGGGGACACTGAAGCTTTCTTT
>TRBV5-1|.|TRBJ2-7|13|.
CASSLSGPYEQYF
TGCGCCAGCAGCTTGAGCGGCCCCTACGAGCAGTACTTC
>TRBV5-4|.|TRBJ2-6|14|.
CASSQTWGANVLTF
TGTGCCAGCAGCCAGACATGGGGGGCCAACGTCCTGACTTTC
>TRBV4-1|once|TRBJ1-4|15|TRBD1
CASSHRQGANEKLFF
TGCGCCAGCAGCCACCGACAGGGAGCTAATGAAAAACTGTTTTTT
>TRBV4-1|.|TRBJ2-2|15|.
CASSQDGEGTGELFF
TGCGCCAGCAGCCAAGATGGCGAGGGGACCGGGGAGCTGTTTTTT
>TRBV1|.|TRBJ1-2|19|.
CTSSQDQMGRTGVLYGYTF
TGCACCAGCAGCCAAGATCAAATGGGGCGGACAGGGGTATTGTATGGCTACACCTTC
>TRBV11-2|once|TRBJ1-3|15|.
CASSFPGASGNTIYF
TGTGCCAGCAGCTTTCCGGGGGCCTCTGGAAACACCATATATTTT
>TRBV4-3|.|TRBJ1-1|13|.
CASSQDRENEAFF
TGCGCCAGCAGCCAAGACCGGGAGAATGAAGCTTTCTTT
>TRBV7-9|once|TRBJ1-1|16|.
CASSLEVGQSNTEAFF
TGTGCCAGCAGCTTAGAGGTTGGGCAATCAAACACTGAAGCTTTCTTT
>TRBV27|.|TRBJ2-1|16|.
CASSLKALRSYNEQFF
TGTGCCAGCAGCCTGAAAGCCCTCCGCTCCTACAATGAGCAGTTCTTC
>TRBV19|.|TRBJ1-5|13|.
CASNGAPNQPQHF
TGTGCCAGTAATGGGGCCCCAAATCAGCCCCAGCATTTT
>TRBV27|.|TRBJ2-7|14|TRBD1
CASSSGTGEYEQYF
TGTGCCAGCAGTTCAGGGACAGGGGAGTATGAGCAGTACTTC
>TRBV5-1|.|TRBJ2-5|15|TRBD1
CASSAGTGGLETQYF
TGCGCCAGCAGCGCCGGGACAGGGGGCTTAGAGACCCAGTACTTC
>TRBV7-2|.|TRBJ2-3|16|TRBD2
CASSSKPGLATDTQYF
TGTGCCAGCAGCTCCAAACCGGGACTAGCTACAGATACGCAGTATTTT
>TRBV5-1|.|TRBJ2-1|12|.
CASSLQNNEQFF
TGCGCCAGCAGCTTACAGAACAATGAGCAGTTCTTC
>TRBV4-1|few|TRBJ2-7|13|.
CASSQDKTYEQYF
TGCGCCAGCAGCCAAGATAAAACCTACGAGCAGTACTTC
>TRBV4-3|.|TRBJ2-7|15|.
CASSQDQAGVYEQYF
TGCGCCAGCAGCCAAGATCAGGCAGGGGTGTACGAGCAGTACTTC
>TRBV4-1|.|TRBJ1-4|14|.
CASSPQDYNEKLFF
TGCGCCAGCAGCCCTCAGGACTATAATGAAAAACTGTTTTTT
>TRBV9|.|TRBJ2-6|15|.
CASSAQDSGANVLTF
TGTGCCAGCAGCGCTCAGGATTCTGGGGCCAACGTCCTGACTTTC
>TRBV7-8|few|TRBJ2-7|16|TRBD1
CASSLPRDRGSYEQYF
TGTGCCAGCAGCTTACCCCGGGACAGGGGAAGCTACGAGCAGTACTTC
>TRBV10-3|.|TRBJ1-2|14|TRBD1
CAIAEDRGPYGYTF
TGTGCCATCGCAGAAGACAGGGGGCCCTATGGCTACACCTTC
>TRBV4-3|once|TRBJ2-1|15|.
CASSRGPAINNEQFF
TGCGCCAGCAGCCGAGGCCCGGCGATTAACAATGAGCAGTTCTTC
>TRBV5-1|.|TRBJ1-2|15|.
CASSLVAASNYGYTF
TGCGCCAGCAGCCTAGTGGCAGCCTCTAACTATGGCTACACCTTC
>TRBV7-9|.|TRBJ2-2|16|TRBD2
CASSDGLAGHTGELFF
TGTGCCAGCAGCGACGGACTAGCGGGCCACACCGGGGAGCTGTTTTTT
>TRBV13|once|TRBJ2-3|15|TRBD2
CASSLGLAGSLTQYF
TGTGCCAGCAGCTTAGGGCTAGCGGGGAGCCTTACGCAGTATTTT
>TRBV11-2|once|TRBJ2-3|15|TRBD2
CASSFPTSGSDTQYF
TGTGCCAGCAGCTTCCCGACTAGCGGGAGTGATACGCAGTATTTT
>TRBV7-9|once|TRBJ2-3|17|TRBD2
CASTDEWTSGSPDTQYF
TGTGCCAGCACCGACGAATGGACTAGCGGGAGCCCAGATACGCAGTATTTT
>TRBV27|.|TRBJ2-7|16|.
CASSFNPRGLFYEQYF
TGTGCCAGCAGTTTTAACCCCCGGGGCTTGTTCTACGAGCAGTACTTC
>TRBV2|.|TRBJ2-2|10|.
CASGMGELFF
TGTGCCAGCGGAATGGGGGAGCTGTTTTTT
>TRBV30|.|TRBJ2-7|13|TRBD2
CAWSGTSPYEQYF
TGTGCCTGGAGTGGGACTAGCCCTTACGAGCAGTACTTC
>TRBV9|.|TRBJ1-2|15|TRBD1
CASSPTGAGNYGYTF
TGTGCCAGCAGCCCTACAGGGGCGGGGAACTATGGCTACACCTTC
>TRBV5-6|.|TRBJ2-3|17|TRBD1
CASSFTETGVHTDTQYF
TGTGCCAGCAGCTTCACGGAAACAGGGGTGCACACAGATACGCAGTATTTT
>TRBV2|.|TRBJ2-3|17|.
CASSEVGMQTTTDTQYF
TGTGCCAGCAGTGAAGTGGGAATGCAGACAACCACAGATACGCAGTATTTT
>TRBV5-1|.|TRBJ1-5|13|.
CASSLGTGQPQHF
TGCGCCAGCAGCTTGGGGACGGGCCAGCCCCAGCATTTT
>TRBV5-6|.|TRBJ2-3|18|.
CASSSWTAYYTSTDTQYF
TGTGCCAGCAGCTCCTGGACAGCCTACTACACTAGCACAGATACGCAGTATTTT
>TRBV11-2|.|TRBJ2-1|18|TRBD2
CASSLVAGGSEVHNEQFF
TGTGCCAGCAGCTTAGTAGCGGGCGGGAGCGAAGTTCACAATGAGCAGTTCTTC
>TRBV7-9|.|TRBJ2-5|14|TRBD1
CASSPDRVQETQYF
TGTGCCAGCAGCCCGGACAGGGTACAAGAGACCCAGTACTTC
>TRBV12-5|.|TRBJ2-7|12|.
CASGLVKGEQYF
TGTGCTAGTGGTTTGGTCAAGGGGGAGCAGTACTTC
>TRBV11-2|once|TRBJ2-7|18|TRBD2
CASSLGFIGGGASYEQYF
TGTGCCAGCAGCTTAGGATTCATTGGCGGGGGGGCCTCCTACGAGCAGTACTTC